Following are 12 T cell receptor beta chains from one sample sequenced in a study of shared clonotypes between healthy human individuals. Assay: immunoSEQ multiplex PCR; the TCRdb copy retains only in-frame clones and omits some. This table holds about 770,000 clones, over 60% found once. The sample taken for sequencing was memory CD4+ T cells sorted from blood. As to subset: CD45RA-negative fraction. The receptors originated from a woman aged 25 to 45 in good health.

Only a few counts were recorded for this clone. V and J are TRBV11-3 and TRBJ2-1; TRBD1 matches at 10 bases. Germline CDR1 reads SGHNT; CDR2 reads YENEEA. The CDR3 is 15 residues long. The V and J ends lost 6 bases and 6 bases, in that order; junction bases with no gene match: 8. The CDR3 bases are TGTGCCAGCAGTCCCGGGACAGGGGATACCAATGAGCAGTTCTTC. This sequence encodes CASSPGTGDTNEQFF.

As DNA, the CDR3 is TGTGCCAGCAGCAAAAATGGACTAGCGGGAGTATCCCGGCGCACAGATACGCAGTATTTT. Residues: CASSKNGLAGVSRRTDTQYF. The chain joins TRBV21-1 to TRBJ2-3; the table assigns TRBD2, which was not confirmed against the DNA. TRBV21-1 is designated a pseudogene. This CDR3 spans 20 amino acids.

Only a few counts were recorded for this clone. The chain combines TRBV30 with TRBJ1-2; D is ambiguous. V was trimmed by 4 bases and J by 8 bases, leaving 17 bases between them. This CDR3 region has 13 residues. CDR1 and CDR2 from the germline V gene are GTSNPN and SVGIG (reference sequence). CDR3 protein: CAWKGWNLWGYTF. CDR3 DNA: TGTGCCTGGAAAGGATGGAACTTGTGGGGCTACACCTTC.

This clone came up a few times. This sequence joins TRBV4-1 and TRBJ2-3; D might be TRBD2 (6 bases). The germline V and J ends were trimmed by 1 base and 2 bases, with 25 bases remaining between them. Germline values: CDR1 MGHRA, CDR2 YSYEKL. CDR3 size: 20 residues. CDR3 nucleotide sequence: TGCGCCAGCAGCCAAGGGGTCCCCTTACGGGCACGGGGGTACACAGATACGCAGTATTTT. Amino acids: CASSQGVPLRARGYTDTQYF.

V is TRBV7-9 and J is TRBJ1-2, with D possibly being TRBD1 (5 bases). Looked up from germline, CDR1 is SEHNR and CDR2 is FQNEAQ (reference sequence). V lost 5 bases to trimming and J lost 4 bases, with 17 bases between them. The CDR3 totals 15 residues. The CDR3 is CASSAGHQGAYGYTF. As DNA, the CDR3 is TGTGCCAGCAGCGCAGGGCACCAGGGTGCCTATGGCTACACCTTC. The entire variable domain, with the rest obtained from reference TRBV7-9 and TRBJ1-2, is as follows: DTGVSQNPRHKITKRGQNVTFRCDPISEHNRLYWYRQTLGQGPEFLTYFQNEAQLEKSRLLSDRFSAERPKGSFSTLEIQRTEQGDSAMYLCASSAGHQGAYGYTFGSGTRLTVV.

This chain connects TRBV9 to TRBJ2-1; maybe TRBD1 (5 bases). CDR1 SGDLS and CDR2 YYNGEE come from the germline V gene. The CDR3 has 14 amino acids. V lost 0 bases, J lost 7 bases, and 11 bases lay in between. The CDR3 bases are TGTGCCAGCAGCGTAGGTGGGGCCGGGAATGAGCAGTTCTTC. Translated, it gives CASSVGGAGNEQFF.

This sequence joins TRBV7-2 and TRBJ2-7; 13 bases match TRBD2. The CDR3 is 15 residues long. From germline, CDR1 is SGHTA and CDR2 FQGNSA. J lost 3 bases, V lost 5 bases, and 4 bases had no gene match. The CDR3 bases are TGTGCCAGCAGCCCGGGGACTAGCGGGGTCTACGAGCAGTACTTC. Translating gives CASSPGTSGVYEQYF.

The table lists this clone with a few counts. The rearrangement joins TRBV28 to TRBJ2-7, with 9 bases aligning to TRBD1. The CDR3 spans 16 residues. The germline V gene encodes CDR1 MDHEN and CDR2 SYDVKM. Trimming removed 6 bases from V and 1 base from J; junction bases left unmatched: 10. Here the CDR3 reads CASSTYRGLRSYEQYF. CDR3 nucleotides: TGTGCCAGCAGCACCTACAGGGGGCTAAGGTCCTACGAGCAGTACTTC. Using reference TRBV28 and TRBJ2-7 for the parts outside the CDR3, the full variable domain is DVKVTQSSRYLVKRTGEKVFLECVQDMDHENMFWYRQDPGLGLRLIYFSYDVKMKEKGDIPEGYSVSREKKERFSLILESASTNQTSMYLCASSTYRGLRSYEQYFGPGTRLTVT.

The chain links TRBV19 to TRBJ1-4; D not certain. Trimming removed 6 bases at V and 7 bases at J, with 21 bases between. CDR1 LNHDA and CDR2 SQIVND come from the germline V gene (reference sequence). The length of the CDR3 is 16 residues. The CDR3 is CASSPSDGPFGEKLFF. The DNA of the CDR3 is TGTGCCAGTAGCCCATCCGACGGCCCCTTTGGTGAAAAACTGTTTTTT.

This clone was counted only a few times. The chain joins TRBV5-1 to TRBJ2-3, with 7 bases fitting TRBD1. The CDR3 loop spans 14 amino acids. Germline CDR1 SGHRS, CDR2 YFSETQ. V trimming: 5 bases; J trimming: 1 base; junction bases outside the gene matches: 4. CDR3 sequence (DNA): TGCGCCAGCAGGCCCGGGACAGGCACAGATACGCAGTATTTT. Protein sequence: CASRPGTGTDTQYF.

The chain joins TRBV28 to TRBJ1-2; 8 bases match TRBD1. Germline values: CDR1 MDHEN, CDR2 SYDVKM. J was trimmed by 4 bases and V by 3 bases; bases with no gene match: 4. The CDR3 is 14 amino acids. CDR3 residues: CASSFMTGVYGYTF. DNA for the CDR3: TGTGCCAGCAGTTTCATGACAGGGGTCTATGGCTACACCTTC.

This clone was counted between two and nine times. The rearrangement uses TRBV23-1 and TRBJ2-7, with 10 nucleotides matching TRBD1. TRBV23-1 is marked as an open reading frame, function uncertain. CDR3 size: 21 residues. With V trimmed by 4 bases and J by 2 bases, 23 bases remained unmatched. The CDR3 reads CASSLVRSGTGVLLNAYEQYF. CDR3 coding DNA: TGCGCCAGCAGTCTCGTCAGATCCGGGACAGGGGTACTTTTAAACGCCTACGAGCAGTACTTC.